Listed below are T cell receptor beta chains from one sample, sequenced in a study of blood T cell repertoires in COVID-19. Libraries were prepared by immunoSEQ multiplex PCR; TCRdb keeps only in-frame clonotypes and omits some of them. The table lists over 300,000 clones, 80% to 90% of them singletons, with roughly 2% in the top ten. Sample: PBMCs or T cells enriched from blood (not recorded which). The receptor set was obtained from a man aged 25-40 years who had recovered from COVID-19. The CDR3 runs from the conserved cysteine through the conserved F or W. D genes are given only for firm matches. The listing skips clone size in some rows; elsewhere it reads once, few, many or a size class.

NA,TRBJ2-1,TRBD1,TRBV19,CASSIGTGTYNEQFF,TGTGCCAGTAGTATAGGGACAGGGACCTACAATGAGCAGTTCTTC
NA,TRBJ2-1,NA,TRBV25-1,CASSAGLRYNEQFF,TGTGCCAGCAGTGCGGGACTCAGGTACAATGAGCAGTTCTTC
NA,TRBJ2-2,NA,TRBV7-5,CARSLDVRDRINTGELFF,TGTGCCAGAAGCTTAGACGTCCGGGACAGGATAAACACCGGGGAGCTGTTTTTT
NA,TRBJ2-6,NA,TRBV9,CASSFSGAGANVLTF,TGTGCCAGCAGTTTTTCAGGCGCTGGGGCCAACGTCCTGACTTTC
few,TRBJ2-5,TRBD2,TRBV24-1,CATSNALAGQETQYF,TGTGCCACCAGCAATGCCCTAGCGGGCCAAGAGACCCAGTACTTC
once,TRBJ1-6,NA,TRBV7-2,CASVKDSQNSPLHF,TGTGCCAGCGTGAAGGACAGTCAAAATTCACCCCTCCACTTT
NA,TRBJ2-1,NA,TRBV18,CASSPGGGYSEQFF,TGTGCCAGCTCACCGGGGGGGGGCTACAGTGAGCAGTTCTTC
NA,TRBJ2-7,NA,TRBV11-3,CASSLAGTGSYEQYF,TGTGCCAGCAGCTTAGCTGGGACTGGGTCCTACGAGCAGTACTTC
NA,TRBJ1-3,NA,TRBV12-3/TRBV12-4,CASSPGGGHIYF,TGTGCCAGCAGTCCCGGGGGAGGGCACATATATTTT
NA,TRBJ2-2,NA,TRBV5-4,CASRQTGTRLGELFF,TGTGCCAGCAGACAAACCGGGACAAGATTGGGGGAGCTGTTTTTT
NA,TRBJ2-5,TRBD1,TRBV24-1,CATSVPGQGYQETQYF,TGTGCCACCAGTGTCCCCGGACAGGGGTATCAAGAGACCCAGTACTTC
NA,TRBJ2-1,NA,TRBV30,CAWSPPRGGSYEQFF,TGTGCCTGGAGTCCTCCTAGAGGTGGTTCGTATGAGCAGTTCTTC
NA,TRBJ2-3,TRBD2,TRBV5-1,CASRLAETQYF,TGCGCCAGCAGGCTAGCGGAGACGCAGTATTTT
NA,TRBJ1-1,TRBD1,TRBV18,CASSGDRGNTEAFF,TGTGCCAGCTCAGGGGACAGGGGTAACACTGAAGCTTTCTTT
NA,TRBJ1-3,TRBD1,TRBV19,CASNTGQGTGNTIYF,TGTGCCAGTAACACGGGACAGGGAACTGGAAACACCATATATTTT
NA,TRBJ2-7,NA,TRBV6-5,CASSYSWGSGYEQYF,TGTGCCAGCAGTTACTCGTGGGGCTCCGGCTACGAGCAGTACTTC